This T cell receptor beta chain appears in the sequencing data of a study of blood T cell repertoires in COVID-19. Study-level background: Acute-phase and convalescent COVID-19 samples originated in the United States, Italy and Spain. T cells, B-cell-depleted T cells, or PBMCs supplied cDNA or gDNA.

The V gene lost 4 bases and the J gene lost 5 bases, with 18 bases spanning the gap. Germline V gene sequence: CDR1 SGDLS, CDR2 YYNGEE. This CDR3 contains 15 residues. In the original processing: Estimated nucleated cell counts came from reference gene primer amplification. Assay: immunoSEQ multiplex PCR; the TCRdb copy retains only in-frame clones and omits some. The V and J calls and the clone size are those of that table, but D and trimming were determined from the DNA. Of over 50,000 clones listed, about 87% are singletons. This TCR came from a human donor in a cohort sampled during active COVID-19. Material for sequencing was peripheral blood. The chain has TRBV9 and TRBJ2-5, with a possible D match to TRBD2 (6 bases). CDR3 sequence reads: CASSPRGGWGETQYF. CDR3 DNA: TGTGCCAGCAGCCCCCGGGGAGGTTGGGGGGAGACCCAGTACTTC. Variable domain in full (rest from reference TRBV9 and TRBJ2-5): DSGVTQTPKHLITATGQRVTLRCSPRSGDLSVYWYQQSLDQGLQFLIQYYNGEERAKGNILERFSAQQFPDLHSELNLSSLELGDSALYFCASSPRGGWGETQYFGPGTRLLVL.